The source of this TCR beta chain is a study of metastatic and nonmetastatic thyroid tumors. Findings and caveats of the study: Reported TCR beta diversity, measured in blood and tumor, was significantly higher for malignant thyroid tumors than for benign nodules.

Each patient went into thyroid surgery without having received any treatment. TCRdb re-called clones from the PCR reads using MiXCR. This table has tens of thousands of clones, roughly 16% appearing once. The V gene's germline CDR1 is DFQATT and CDR2 SNEGSKA (reference sequence). The CDR3 runs 15 residues. This clone was seen many times. Its antigen is unknown. A junction boundary mismatches the germline segment, possibly from a read error. The sample has other DNA sequences that encode this CDR3 too. The source material was blood. The chain uses TRBV20-1 and TRBJ2-2; TRBD1 is a possible D gene (7 bases). This TCR was recovered from a female donor with papillary thyroid cancer or a benign thyroid nodule (not recorded which). Some clones in this sample may be carry-over from other donors' samples. For the CDR3, the DNA is TGCAGTGCTAGAGTGCGCCAGGGGGGCTCCGGGGAACTGTTTTTT. Protein sequence: CSARVRQGGSGELFF.